A selection of T cell receptor beta chains follows, all from one sample in a study of T cells in tuberculosis. Using immunoSEQ multiplex PCR, the repertoire was profiled, and TCRdb retains in-frame clones only, with some absent. The data show approximately 20,000 clones, with around 97% seen just once and roughly 6.2% held by the top ten. The material sequenced was PBMCs. Receptors were obtained from a donor aged 10-29 years with latent tuberculosis or without tuberculosis infection. The CDR3 runs from the conserved cysteine through the conserved F or W. A D gene is named only where the DNA matches it firmly. Part of the rows lack a size; the others show once, few, many or a class for expanded clones.

abundance	j_gene	v_gene	d_gene	CDR3aa	CDR3nt
.	TRBJ2-3	TRBV5-4	TRBD2	CASSSGLAPDTQYF	TGTGCCAGCAGCTCCGGACTAGCCCCAGATACGCAGTATTTT
.	TRBJ1-1	TRBV18	TRBD1	CASSPTLGQTNTEAFF	TGTGCCAGCTCACCAACCCTGGGACAGACGAACACTGAAGCTTTCTTT
.	TRBJ1-2	TRBV25-1	TRBD1	CASSEIFGDRAHRF	TGTGCCAGCAGTGAAATTTTCGGGGACAGGGCCCATCGCTTC
.	TRBJ1-5	TRBV27	.	CASTTTTGGGIGNQPQHF	TGTGCCAGCACCACCACAACCGGGGGGGGAATAGGGAATCAGCCCCAGCATTTT
.	TRBJ1-2	TRBV11-2	.	CASSLDRRGADTF	TGTGCCAGCAGCTTAGATCGGAGGGGAGCGGACACCTTC
.	TRBJ1-1	TRBV11-3	.	CASTQWRGNTEAFF	TGTGCCAGCACCCAGTGGAGGGGGAACACTGAAGCTTTCTTT
once	TRBJ1-4	TRBV14	.	CASSQDIFGTSSEKLFF	TGTGCCAGCAGCCAAGATATTTTTGGGACAAGCAGTGAAAAACTGTTTTTT
.	TRBJ1-2	TRBV29-1	.	CSVEIPGGYTF	TGCAGCGTTGAAATCCCGGGGGGCTACACCTTC
.	TRBJ2-7	TRBV28	.	CASSLYAGTYEQYF	TGTGCCAGCAGTTTATATGCAGGGACCTACGAGCAGTACTTC
once	TRBJ1-3	TRBV15	TRBD1	CATSRDGDRANTIYF	TGTGCCACCAGCAGAGATGGGGACAGGGCTAACACCATATATTTT
once	TRBJ1-2	TRBV7-9	.	CASSLLAGTNYGYTF	TGTGCCAGCAGCCTCCTCGCAGGGACTAACTATGGCTACACCTTC
.	TRBJ2-7	TRBV27	TRBD1	CASSPSGTGFYEQYF	TGTGCCAGCAGTCCATCCGGGACAGGGTTTTACGAGCAGTACTTC
.	TRBJ2-3	TRBV5-1	.	CASSFRGGADTQYF	TGCGCCAGCAGCTTTCGAGGAGGAGCAGATACGCAGTATTTT
.	TRBJ2-6	TRBV28	TRBD1	CASSLDRGSGANVLTF	TGTGCCAGCAGTTTGGACAGGGGATCTGGGGCCAACGTCCTGACTTTC
.	TRBJ1-4	TRBV7-9	.	CASGFDLELNEKLFF	TGTGCCAGCGGGTTTGACTTGGAACTTAATGAAAAACTGTTTTTT
.	TRBJ1-2	TRBV6-4	.	CASREGSPGGYGYTF	TGTGCCAGCAGGGAGGGCTCCCCAGGCGGCTATGGCTACACCTTC
.	TRBJ2-2	TRBV9	TRBD2	CASSFRTSGGSTGELFF	TGTGCCAGCAGCTTCAGGACTAGCGGGGGATCCACCGGGGAGCTGTTTTTT
.	TRBJ1-2	TRBV18	TRBD1	CASSRIAPQKQGTGYTF	TGTGCCAGCTCCAGAATCGCCCCTCAGAAACAGGGGACTGGCTACACCTTC
.	TRBJ2-1	TRBV6-5	TRBD2	CASSKGWEGYNEQFF	TGTGCCAGCAGCAAAGGGTGGGAGGGTTACAATGAGCAGTTCTTC
.	TRBJ1-1	TRBV29-1	.	CSVVGLPSWYGSNTEAFF	TGCAGCGTTGTTGGCCTTCCCTCTTGGTACGGGTCGAACACTGAAGCTTTCTTT
.	TRBJ1-2	TRBV19	.	CASKGDGYTF	TGTGCCAGTAAAGGGGATGGCTACACCTTC
.	TRBJ1-1	TRBV23-1	.	CASREGTENTEAFF	TGCGCCAGCAGGGAGGGGACGGAGAACACTGAAGCTTTCTTT
once	TRBJ1-5	TRBV20-1	.	CSAQNNQPQHF	TGCAGTGCGCAGAACAATCAGCCCCAGCATTTT
once	TRBJ2-2	TRBV9	TRBD2	CASSGAGGSGELFF	TGTGCCAGCAGCGGAGCGGGGGGGTCCGGGGAGCTGTTTTTT
once	TRBJ2-7	TRBV30	TRBD1	CAWEVAGGTGQYF	TGTGCCTGGGAGGTTGCAGGGGGCACCGGGCAGTACTTC
.	TRBJ1-1	TRBV18	.	CASARVRFHEAFF	TGTGCCAGTGCCAGAGTCAGGTTCCATGAAGCTTTCTTT
.	TRBJ2-3	TRBV13	TRBD2	CASSSTGERGSVGTDTQYF	TGTGCCAGCAGCTCAACGGGTGAGCGGGGGTCTGTAGGCACAGATACGCAGTATTTT
.	TRBJ2-7	TRBV7-9	.	CASSLARKSTPYEQYF	TGTGCCAGCAGCTTAGCGAGAAAGTCCACCCCCTACGAGCAGTACTTC
.	TRBJ1-1	TRBV27	.	CASSQEPGGRRVITEAFF	TGTGCCAGCAGCCAAGAGCCCGGGGGGCGAAGAGTTATCACTGAAGCTTTCTTT
.	TRBJ2-7	TRBV13	TRBD2	CASSLGPGAGGPDEQYF	TGTGCCAGCAGCTTAGGCCCAGGGGCGGGAGGCCCGGACGAGCAGTACTTC
once	TRBJ2-5	TRBV6-6	.	CAGAPNYRETQYF	TGTGCCGGAGCACCTAACTACAGGGAAACCCAGTACTTC
.	TRBJ1-2	TRBV5-1	TRBD1	CASSLGSTGSGYTF	TGCGCCAGCAGCTTGGGTTCGACAGGGAGCGGCTACACCTTC
.	TRBJ1-5	TRBV6-6	.	CASRTTSNQPQHF	TGTGCCAGCAGGACTACATCCAATCAGCCCCAGCATTTT
.	TRBJ2-7	TRBV7-2	TRBD2	CASSLVAGDNEQYF	TGTGCCAGCAGCTTAGTAGCGGGGGACAACGAGCAGTACTTC
.	TRBJ1-5	TRBV5-6	.	CASSGRGIENQPQHF	TGTGCCAGCAGCGGAAGGGGGATCGAGAATCAGCCCCAGCATTTT
.	TRBJ2-3	TRBV11-3	TRBD1	CASSLGDRFSSTDTQYF	TGTGCCAGCAGCTTAGGGGACAGATTCTCTAGCACAGATACGCAGTATTTT
.	TRBJ1-2	TRBV6-5	.	CASSYGGVGYGYTF	TGTGCCAGCAGTTACGGGGGCGTGGGCTATGGCTACACCTTC
.	TRBJ2-7	TRBV7-2	TRBD2	CASSLREKGLAGGYEQYF	TGTGCCAGCAGCTTGCGTGAAAAAGGACTAGCGGGGGGCTACGAGCAGTACTTC
once	TRBJ2-5	TRBV7-9	TRBD2	CASSPGLADQETQYF	TGTGCCAGCAGCCCGGGACTAGCGGATCAAGAGACCCAGTACTTC
.	TRBJ2-1	TRBV7-2	TRBD2	CASSFGSGNNEQFF	TGTGCCAGCAGCTTCGGTAGCGGGAACAATGAGCAGTTCTTC
.	TRBJ2-3	TRBV13	TRBD2	CASSHRTSGGNTQYF	TGTGCCAGCAGCCACCGGACTAGCGGGGGGAATACGCAGTATTTT
.	TRBJ1-5	TRBV7-9	.	CASSFSDSNQPQHF	TGTGCCAGCAGCTTCTCAGATAGCAATCAGCCCCAGCATTTT
.	TRBJ1-1	TRBV30	.	CAWNRQNTEAFF	TGTGCCTGGAACAGGCAGAACACTGAAGCTTTCTTT
.	TRBJ2-7	TRBV5-4	.	CASSLGGLDEQYF	TGTGCCAGCAGCTTGGGAGGTCTAGACGAGCAGTACTTC
.	TRBJ2-7	TRBV7-9	TRBD1	CASSARDSSYEQYF	TGTGCCAGCAGCGCCCGGGACAGTTCCTACGAGCAGTACTTC
.	TRBJ2-7	TRBV11-2	.	CASSSVRGLTLSSYEQYF	TGTGCCAGCAGCTCAGTCAGGGGACTAACCCTCAGCTCCTACGAGCAGTACTTC
.	TRBJ1-2	TRBV7-9	.	CASSRRQVINYGYTF	TGTGCCAGCAGCCGCCGACAGGTGATTAACTATGGCTACACCTTC
.	TRBJ2-7	TRBV7-2	TRBD1	CASSLGLPGQGYEQYF	TGTGCCAGCAGCTTAGGATTACCGGGACAGGGCTACGAGCAGTACTTC